This entry is about one T cell receptor beta chain. This specimen comes from a study of technical replicates of blood from a few donors. The protocol was immunoSEQ multiplex PCR, while the TCRdb copy is restricted to in-frame clones and leaves out a portion. This table has fewer than 85,000 clones, 85% to 95% appearing once. V was pared by 9 bases and J by 0 bases, with 4 bases of the junction left unmatched. Germline lookup yields CDR1 LNHDA and CDR2 SQIVND (reference sequence). CDR3 length: 13 amino acids. This sequence originates from a human donor in good health. Some clones in this sample may be carry-over from other donors' samples. The specimen sequenced was PBMCs. The chain recombines TRBV19 with TRBJ1-2; TRBD1 matches 7 bases. In DNA, the CDR3 is TGTGCCAGCCGGGACAGAACTAACTATGGCTACACCTTC. It encodes CASRDRTNYGYTF.